Listed below are T cell receptor beta chains from one sample, sequenced in a study of immune evolution from preneoplasia to lung adenocarcinoma. TCRdb keeps only in-frame clones here, not all; method: immunoSEQ multiplex PCR. Among 7,000 or so clones listed, 60% to 85% were seen once. Sequenced sample: FFPE adjacent normal lung tissue. The source is a person between 65 and 80 years old with lung adenocarcinoma. Each CDR3 is given with its conserved first and last residue. The D gene is left open where the match is weak. Clone sizes are given selectively: once, few, many, or a class where the clone is expanded.

j_call v_call clone_size cdr3_length d_call cdr3_nt cdr3_aa
TRBJ2-5 TRBV5-6 few 14 . TGTGCCAGCAGCTCATCGACCCCTCCGGAGACCCAGTACTTC CASSSSTPPETQYF
TRBJ2-7 TRBV4-2 . 15 TRBD2 TGTGCCAGCAGGCAAGGGCCGGGGGGGGCGTACGAGCAGTACTTC CASRQGPGGAYEQYF
TRBJ1-2 TRBV6-5 . 13 . TGTGCCAGCACCCTAGGTTCCGGCAGTAGCTACACCTTC CASTLGSGSSYTF
TRBJ1-3 TRBV9 . 16 . TGTGCCAGCAGCCTCCCGGGGATTTGGTCTGGAAACACCATATATTTT CASSLPGIWSGNTIYF
TRBJ2-7 TRBV7-9 . 14 TRBD2 TGTGCCAGCAGCCCACCGGGACTAGCTCATGAGCAGTACTTC CASSPPGLAHEQYF
TRBJ2-7 TRBV28 . 14 . TGTGCCAGCAGTTTACGAGGAGGTCCCAACGAGCAGTACTTC CASSLRGGPNEQYF
TRBJ1-3 TRBV2 . 15 . TGTGCCAGCAGTGAGAGGCAGGGGTCTGGAAACACCATATATTTT CASSERQGSGNTIYF
TRBJ1-1 TRBV10-1 once 13 TRBD1 TGCGCCAGCAGTTCCGGGACAGGGTCTGAAGCTTTCTTT CASSSGTGSEAFF
TRBJ2-3 TRBV29-1 once 15 TRBD1 TGCAGCGTAAGACAGGGCGTTATGGTGACAGATACGCAGTATTTT CSVRQGVMVTDTQYF
TRBJ2-7 TRBV7-2 . 12 . TGTGCCAGCAGTTTGGTTCTCTACGAGCAGTACTTC CASSLVLYEQYF
TRBJ2-7 TRBV27 . 15 . TGTGCCAGCAGTTTGGGAGCCTCACCCCACTACGAGCAGTACTTC CASSLGASPHYEQYF
TRBJ2-2 TRBV19 once 16 TRBD2 TGTGCCAGTAGTGGACGGCAGCGGGGGGGGGCCGGGGAGCTGTTTTTT CASSGRQRGGAGELFF
TRBJ1-1 TRBV4-2 . 16 TRBD1 TGTGCCAGCAGCTCTACCGCCGGGACAGTGAACACTGAAGCTTTCTTT CASSSTAGTVNTEAFF
TRBJ2-7 TRBV19 few 15 TRBD1 TGTGCCAGTAGTATCGGAGGGACAGGGGGATACGAGCAGTACTTC CASSIGGTGGYEQYF
TRBJ2-6 TRBV15 . 14 . TGTGCCACCAGCGACAACTCTGGGGCCAACGTCCTGACTTTC CATSDNSGANVLTF
TRBJ2-3 TRBV7-8 . 15 . TGTGCCAGCAGCCAGGGACGGACCAGCACAGATACGCAGTATTTT CASSQGRTSTDTQYF
TRBJ1-5 TRBV19 . 13 . TGTGCCAGTAGTATAGATCCCCATCAGCCCCAGCATTTT CASSIDPHQPQHF
TRBJ2-7 TRBV14 once 13 . TGTGCCAGCAGCCAAAGCGCTGCAGCCGGGCAGTACTTC CASSQSAAAGQYF
TRBJ1-2 TRBV28 . 14 . TGTGCCAGCAGAGCCCCCGGGAGACTATCGAGCTACACCTTC CASRAPGRLSSYTF
TRBJ1-1 TRBV7-3 . 15 . TGTGCCAGCAGCTTAACATCCGGGGGCAAAACTGAAGCTTTCTTT CASSLTSGGKTEAFF
TRBJ2-5 TRBV19 . 16 TRBD1 TGTGCCAGTAGCCCGTTTGTGGGGACAGGGGAAGAGACCCAGTACTTC CASSPFVGTGEETQYF
TRBJ1-1 TRBV29-1 . 13 . TGCAGCCTGGGAAGGGGAGGGGACACTGAAGCTTTCTTT CSLGRGGDTEAFF
TRBJ2-2 TRBV5-6 . 17 TRBD1 TGTGCCAGCAGCCCGGGACAGGGGGTCATAGTAACCGGGGAGCTGTTTTTT CASSPGQGVIVTGELFF
TRBJ1-2 TRBV6-5 . 13 . TGTGCCAGTCGCCTGGACGGAAACTATGGCTACACCTTC CASRLDGNYGYTF
TRBJ1-6 TRBV6-6 few 13 TRBD1 TGTGCCAGCAGTTCAGGGGGCGGGTCACCCCTCCACTTT CASSSGGGSPLHF
TRBJ1-4 TRBV5-1 . 14 TRBD1 TGCGCCAGCAGCTCCGGGACAGGGTTGGAAAAACTGTTTTTT CASSSGTGLEKLFF
TRBJ2-1 TRBV7-9 . 14 . TGTGCCAGCAGCTTAGTGGGGATGTACAATGAGCAGTTCTTC CASSLVGMYNEQFF
TRBJ2-7 TRBV6-1 . 13 . TGTGCCAGCAGTGCTGGACAGCCCTACGAGCAGTACTTC CASSAGQPYEQYF
TRBJ2-7 TRBV5-1 . 13 . TGCGCCAGCAGCTTGGGACAGGATAACGAGCAGTACTTC CASSLGQDNEQYF
TRBJ1-1 TRBV6-1 . 14 . TGTGCCAGCAGTGAAAAAAGCAGGGAGACTGAAGCTTTCTTT CASSEKSRETEAFF
TRBJ1-2 TRBV19 . 17 TRBD1 TGTGCCAGTAGTATCCGATCCGGGACAGCACCTAACTATGGCTACACCTTC CASSIRSGTAPNYGYTF
TRBJ2-5 TRBV7-8 . 15 TRBD1 TGTGCCAGCAGCTTACCAACAGGACAGGGGGTGACCCAGTACTTC CASSLPTGQGVTQYF
TRBJ2-1 TRBV2 . 12 TRBD1 TGTGCCAGCAGAGACAGGGCTCGGGAGCAGTTCTTC CASRDRAREQFF
TRBJ1-5 TRBV27 . 15 . TGTGCCAGCCGGGTAGGGGGGCTCGGGGGCCAGCCCCAGCATTTT CASRVGGLGGQPQHF
TRBJ2-1 TRBV27 . 14 TRBD1 TGTGCTAGCAGTTTAGACAGGGCATACAATGAGCAGTTCTTC CASSLDRAYNEQFF
TRBJ2-3 TRBV5-5 . 18 TRBD2 TGTGCCAGCAGCCCAAGGACTAGCGGGGGGGCCCGCGCAGATACGCAGTATTTT CASSPRTSGGARADTQYF
TRBJ2-3 TRBV5-6 . 15 TRBD1 TGTGCCAGCAGCTTAAGGACAGGGGGTCCAGATACGCAGTATTTT CASSLRTGGPDTQYF
TRBJ2-5 TRBV5-4 . 16 TRBD2 TGTGCCAGCAGCTTGAAGTTAGCGGGGGGGGTGGAGACCCAGTACTTC CASSLKLAGGVETQYF
TRBJ2-7 TRBV7-8 . 13 . TGTGCTTCCTCCAGGACGCCCGCCTACGAGCAGTACTTC CASSRTPAYEQYF
TRBJ1-1 TRBV10-3 . 12 . TGTGCCATCACCCAGGGTGGCACTGAAGCTTTCTTT CAITQGGTEAFF
TRBJ2-6 TRBV7-8 . 14 . TGTGCCAGCAGCCCCACCCCTGGGGCCAACGTCCTGACTTTC CASSPTPGANVLTF
TRBJ1-5 TRBV7-2 . 13 . TGTGCCAGCAGCGACCAGCGGGAGCAGCCCCAGCATTTT CASSDQREQPQHF
TRBJ2-7 TRBV11-2 . 15 . TGTGCCAGCAGGAGGCCAGGGGCGAACTCCTACGAGCAGTACTTC CASRRPGANSYEQYF
TRBJ1-1 TRBV18 few 15 TRBD1 TGTGCCAGCTCCCTCGGACAGGGGATGAACACTGAAGCTTTCTTT CASSLGQGMNTEAFF
TRBJ2-1 TRBV7-3 . 16 . TGTGCCAGCAGCCCCAGGGGATCCAGCGGATACAATGAGCAGTTCTTC CASSPRGSSGYNEQFF
TRBJ1-4 TRBV11-2 . 13 . TGTGCCAGCACCGGAGGTCTGGGTGAAAAACTGTTTTTT CASTGGLGEKLFF
TRBJ1-1 TRBV2 . 18 TRBD1 TGTGCCAGCAGTGAAGATCACCGGGACAGGGGGAGTTGGGCTGAAGCTTTCTTT CASSEDHRDRGSWAEAFF
TRBJ1-2 TRBV6-5 . 16 . TGTGCCAGCAGTTCCGGGAGGGGGACCGCCGTCTTAGGCTACACCTTC CASSSGRGTAVLGYTF
TRBJ2-3 TRBV7-8 . 14 . TGTGCCAGCCTACTTGGGGAAAATCGAGATACGCAGTATTTT CASLLGENRDTQYF
TRBJ2-7 TRBV6-1 . 14 TRBD1 TGTGCCAGCAGTGCCGGACAGGGGAGCTACGAGCAGTACTTC CASSAGQGSYEQYF
TRBJ2-7 TRBV28 . 14 . TGTGCCAGCAGCACCGGACTGAGGGGCTACGAGCAGTACTTC CASSTGLRGYEQYF
TRBJ1-4 TRBV5-1 medium-sized 13 . TGCGCCAGCAGTCTGGCGGGGGATGAAAAACTGTTTTTT CASSLAGDEKLFF